The clone carrying this TCR beta chain has a handful of counts. Its specificity is not known. CDR3 length: 13 residues. Trimming left V 7 bases short and J 7 bases short, with 11 bases between. Per the germline V gene, CDR1 is MNHEY and CDR2 is SVGAGI. Specified treatment: oral pan-JAK inhibitor, 5-10 mg twice daily. Alopecia areata patients had lesional scalp punch biopsies and peripheral blood taken from them. This sample was included in a study of CD8+ T cells in alopecia areata. About the research overall: Severity of treated patients was scored by affected scalp percentage.

General study findings and limits: Mice showed TCR sharing more clearly than patients did, possibly owing to HLA. Clonality was higher in lesional than normal scalp, especially in alopecia totalis/universalis.

Sequencing templates came from extracted RNA that was reverse transcribed into cDNA. Assay: immunoSEQ multiplex PCR; the TCRdb copy retains only in-frame clones and omits some. Among more than 90,000 clones listed, roughly 50% were seen once. Material: CD8+ T cells sorted from blood, obtained at week 4, from a patient treated with tofacitinib. The TCR originated in a human donor with alopecia areata. V is TRBV6-5 and J is TRBJ1-6; maybe TRBD1 (5 bases). CDR3: CASTDSGNSPLHF. The DNA of the CDR3 is TGTGCCAGCACCGATTCAGGGAATTCACCCCTCCACTTT.